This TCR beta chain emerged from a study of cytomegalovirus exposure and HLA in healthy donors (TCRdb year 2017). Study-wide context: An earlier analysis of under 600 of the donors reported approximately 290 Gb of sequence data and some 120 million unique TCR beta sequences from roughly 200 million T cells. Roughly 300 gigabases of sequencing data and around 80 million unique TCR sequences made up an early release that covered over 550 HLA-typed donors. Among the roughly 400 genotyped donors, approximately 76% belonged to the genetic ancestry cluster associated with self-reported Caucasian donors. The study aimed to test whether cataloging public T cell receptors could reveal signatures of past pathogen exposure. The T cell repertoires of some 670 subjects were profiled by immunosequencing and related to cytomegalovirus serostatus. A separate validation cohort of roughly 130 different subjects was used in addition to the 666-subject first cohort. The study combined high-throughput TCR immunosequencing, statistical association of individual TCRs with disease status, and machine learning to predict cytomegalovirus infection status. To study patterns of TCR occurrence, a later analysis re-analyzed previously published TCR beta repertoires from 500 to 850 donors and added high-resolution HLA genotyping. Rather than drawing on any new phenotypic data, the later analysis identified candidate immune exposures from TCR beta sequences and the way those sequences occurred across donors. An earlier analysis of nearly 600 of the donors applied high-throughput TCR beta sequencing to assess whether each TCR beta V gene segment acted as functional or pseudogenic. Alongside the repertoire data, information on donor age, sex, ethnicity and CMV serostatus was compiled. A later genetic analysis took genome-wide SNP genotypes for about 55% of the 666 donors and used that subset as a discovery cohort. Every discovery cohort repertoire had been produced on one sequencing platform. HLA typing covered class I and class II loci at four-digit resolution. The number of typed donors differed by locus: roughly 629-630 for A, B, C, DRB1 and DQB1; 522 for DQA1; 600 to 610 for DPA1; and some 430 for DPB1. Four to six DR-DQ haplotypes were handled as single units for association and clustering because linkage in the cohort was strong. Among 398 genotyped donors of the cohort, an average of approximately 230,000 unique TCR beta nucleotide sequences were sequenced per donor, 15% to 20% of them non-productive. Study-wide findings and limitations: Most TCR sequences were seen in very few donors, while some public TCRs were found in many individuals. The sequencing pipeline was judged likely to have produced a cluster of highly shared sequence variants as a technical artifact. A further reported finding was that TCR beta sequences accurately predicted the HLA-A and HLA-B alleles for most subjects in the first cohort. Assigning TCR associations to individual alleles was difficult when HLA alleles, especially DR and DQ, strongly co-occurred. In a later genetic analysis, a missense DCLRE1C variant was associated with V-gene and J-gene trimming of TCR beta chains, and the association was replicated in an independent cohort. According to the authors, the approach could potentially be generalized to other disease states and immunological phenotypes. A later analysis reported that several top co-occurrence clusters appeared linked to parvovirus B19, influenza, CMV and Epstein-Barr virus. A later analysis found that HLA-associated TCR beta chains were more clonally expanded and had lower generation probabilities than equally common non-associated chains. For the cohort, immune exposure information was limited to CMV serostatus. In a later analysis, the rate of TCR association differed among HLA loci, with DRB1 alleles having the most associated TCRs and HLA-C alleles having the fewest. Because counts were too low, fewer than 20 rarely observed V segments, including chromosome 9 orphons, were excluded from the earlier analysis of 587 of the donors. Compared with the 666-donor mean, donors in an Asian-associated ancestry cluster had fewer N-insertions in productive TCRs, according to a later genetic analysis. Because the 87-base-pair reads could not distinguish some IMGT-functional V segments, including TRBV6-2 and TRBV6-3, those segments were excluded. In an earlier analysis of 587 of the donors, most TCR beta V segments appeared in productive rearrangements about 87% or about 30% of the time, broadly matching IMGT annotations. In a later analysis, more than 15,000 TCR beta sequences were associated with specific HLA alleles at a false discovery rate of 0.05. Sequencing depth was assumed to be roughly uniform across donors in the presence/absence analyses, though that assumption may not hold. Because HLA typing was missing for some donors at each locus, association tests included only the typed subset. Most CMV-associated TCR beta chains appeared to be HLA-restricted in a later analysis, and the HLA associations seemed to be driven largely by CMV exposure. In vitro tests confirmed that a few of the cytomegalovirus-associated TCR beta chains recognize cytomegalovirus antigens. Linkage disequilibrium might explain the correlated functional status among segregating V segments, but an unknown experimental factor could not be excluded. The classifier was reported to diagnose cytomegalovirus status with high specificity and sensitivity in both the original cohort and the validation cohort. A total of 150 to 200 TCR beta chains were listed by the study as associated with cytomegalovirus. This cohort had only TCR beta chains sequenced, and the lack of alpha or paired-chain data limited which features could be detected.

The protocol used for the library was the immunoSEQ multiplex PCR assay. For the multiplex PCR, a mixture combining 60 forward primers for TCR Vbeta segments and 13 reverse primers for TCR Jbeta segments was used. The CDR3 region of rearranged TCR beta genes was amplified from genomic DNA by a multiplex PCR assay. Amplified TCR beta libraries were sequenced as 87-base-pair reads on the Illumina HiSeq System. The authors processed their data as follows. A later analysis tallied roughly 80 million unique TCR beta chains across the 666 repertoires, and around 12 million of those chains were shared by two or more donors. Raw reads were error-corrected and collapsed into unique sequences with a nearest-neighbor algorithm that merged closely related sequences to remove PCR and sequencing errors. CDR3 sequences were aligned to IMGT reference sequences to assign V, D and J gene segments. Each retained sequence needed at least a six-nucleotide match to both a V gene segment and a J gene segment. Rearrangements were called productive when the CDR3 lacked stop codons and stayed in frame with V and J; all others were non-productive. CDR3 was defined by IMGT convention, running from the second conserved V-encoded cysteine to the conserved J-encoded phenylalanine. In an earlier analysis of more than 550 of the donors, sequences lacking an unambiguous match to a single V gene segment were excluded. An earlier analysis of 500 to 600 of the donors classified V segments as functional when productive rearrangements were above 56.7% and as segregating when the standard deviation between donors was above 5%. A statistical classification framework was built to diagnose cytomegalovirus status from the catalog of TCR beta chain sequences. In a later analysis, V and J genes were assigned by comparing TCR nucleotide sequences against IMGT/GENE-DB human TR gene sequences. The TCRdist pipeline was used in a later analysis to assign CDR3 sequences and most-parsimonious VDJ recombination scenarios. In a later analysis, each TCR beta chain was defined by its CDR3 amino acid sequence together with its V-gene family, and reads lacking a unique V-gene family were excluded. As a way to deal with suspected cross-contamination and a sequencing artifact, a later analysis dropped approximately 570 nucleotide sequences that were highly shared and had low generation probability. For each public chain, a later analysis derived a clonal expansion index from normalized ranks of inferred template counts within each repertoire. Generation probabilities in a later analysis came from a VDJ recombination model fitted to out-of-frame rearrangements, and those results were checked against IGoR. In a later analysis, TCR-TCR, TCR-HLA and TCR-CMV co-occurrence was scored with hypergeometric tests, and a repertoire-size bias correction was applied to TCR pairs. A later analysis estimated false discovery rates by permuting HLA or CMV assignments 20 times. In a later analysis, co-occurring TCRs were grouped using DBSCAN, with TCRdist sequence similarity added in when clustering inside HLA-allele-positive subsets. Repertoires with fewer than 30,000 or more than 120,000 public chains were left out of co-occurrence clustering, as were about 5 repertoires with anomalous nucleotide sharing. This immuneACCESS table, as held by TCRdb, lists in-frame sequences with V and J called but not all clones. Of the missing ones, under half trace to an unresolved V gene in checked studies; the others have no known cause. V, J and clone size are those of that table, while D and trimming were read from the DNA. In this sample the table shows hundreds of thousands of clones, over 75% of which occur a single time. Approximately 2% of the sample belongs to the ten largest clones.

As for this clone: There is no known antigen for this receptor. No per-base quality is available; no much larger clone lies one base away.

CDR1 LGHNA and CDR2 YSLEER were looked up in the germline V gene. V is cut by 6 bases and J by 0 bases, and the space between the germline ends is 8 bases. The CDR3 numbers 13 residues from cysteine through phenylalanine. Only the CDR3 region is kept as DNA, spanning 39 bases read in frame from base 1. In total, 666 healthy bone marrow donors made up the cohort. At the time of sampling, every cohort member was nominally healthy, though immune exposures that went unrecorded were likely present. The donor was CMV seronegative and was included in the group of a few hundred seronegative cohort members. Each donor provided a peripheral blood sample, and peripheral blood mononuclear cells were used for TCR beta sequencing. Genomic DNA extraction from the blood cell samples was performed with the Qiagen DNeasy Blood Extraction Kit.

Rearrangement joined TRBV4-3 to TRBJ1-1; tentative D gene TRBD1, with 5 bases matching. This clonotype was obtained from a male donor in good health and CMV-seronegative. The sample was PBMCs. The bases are TGCGCCAGCAGTGGACAAATGAACACTGAAGCTTTCTTT. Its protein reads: CASSGQMNTEAFF.